Below, one T cell receptor beta chain is given with its context. The antigen remains unidentified. Distinct nucleotide sequences in the sample also encode this CDR3. Sequenced by immunoSEQ multiplex PCR; TCRdb stores in-frame clones only, minus some. The sample comprises some 2,400,000 clones, approximately 94% of which are singletons, and around 0.13% rests with the top ten. The data belong to a study of shared clonotypes between healthy human individuals. Across the study: The study used three CD4 naive, three CD4 memory, two CD8 naive and one CD8 memory plate per donor. Findings of the study overall: It was only blood that was sampled, and tissue repertoires likely differ. A handful of donors shared about 4.5% of their naive CD4 clonotypes.

This CDR3 has 14 residues. V shed 3 bases and J shed 0 bases, with 8 bases lying between them. Germline CDR1 reads SGHRS; CDR2 reads YFSETQ. The material sequenced was naive CD4+ T cells sorted from blood. Sample subset: CD45RA+ positively selected. This TCR derives from a young man in good health. V is TRBV5-1 and J is TRBJ2-3, with D possibly matching TRBD1 (5 bases). CDR3 residues: CASSWGESTDTQYF. The DNA for the CDR3 is TGCGCCAGCAGCTGGGGCGAGAGCACAGATACGCAGTATTTT.